This entry lists 30 T cell receptor beta chains sequenced from one sample in a study of blood T cell repertoires in COVID-19. Using immunoSEQ multiplex PCR, the repertoire was profiled, and TCRdb retains in-frame clones only, with some absent. This sample has fewer than 450,000 clones, with around nine tenths found just once. Input material: peripheral blood. The receptors originated from a woman aged 18-29 years who had recovered from COVID-19.

This chain uses TRBV19 with TRBJ1-6; a weak D match, TRBD1 (5 bases). The V end lost 4 bases, the J end lost 8 bases, and 12 bases lay between the germline ends. This CDR3 comprises 14 residues. Germline V gene lookup returns CDR1 LNHDA and CDR2 SQIVND (reference sequence). In DNA, the CDR3 is TGTGCCAGTAGTAAGGAGACAGACTATTCACCCCTCCACTTT. Translated, it gives CASSKETDYSPLHF.

CDR3 nucleotides: TGTGCCAGCAGCCCTCCCCTAGCGGGAGGGATGTCAGATACGCAGTATTTT. Its translation: CASSPPLAGGMSDTQYF. The rearrangement uses TRBV2 and TRBJ2-3; 12 nucleotides line up with TRBD2. In germline, CDR1 is SNHLY, CDR2 FYNNEI. The length of the CDR3 is 17 residues. After removal of 6 bases from V and 4 bases from J, the junction contained 11 bases not matched to a gene.

The chain carries TRBV6-6 and TRBJ2-1; 8 bases fit TRBD1. The CDR3 has 15 residues. Germline assignment: CDR1 MNHNY and CDR2 SVGAGI (reference sequence). V gave up 2 bases and J gave up 3 bases; unmatched junction bases: 3. The CDR3, as DNA: TGTGCCAGCAGTTACGAAGGGACAGGCTACAATGAGCAGTTCTTC. It is translated as CASSYEGTGYNEQFF.

The rearrangement uses TRBV7-2 and TRBJ1-2; possibly TRBD1 for D (6 bases). V lost 1 base to trimming and J lost 8 bases, with 17 bases between them. In germline, CDR1 is SGHTA, CDR2 FQGNSA. This CDR3 contains 15 residues. CDR3 nucleotide sequence: TGTGCCAGCAGCTTAGTAGAATATGGGGGCGGCGGCTACACCTTC. Its protein is CASSLVEYGGGGYTF.

The genes are TRBV19 and TRBJ1-1; the D gene is possibly TRBD1 (5 bases). The CDR3 contains 15 residues. V dropped 3 bases and J dropped 5 bases, with 16 bases sitting between them. The germline V gene has CDR1 LNHDA and CDR2 SQIVND (reference sequence). The CDR3 sequence is CASSMIAGGGTEAFF. The CDR3 DNA reads TGTGCCAGTAGTATGATCGCGGGGGGAGGGACTGAAGCTTTCTTT.

The J gene is TRBJ1-1, the V gene TRBV30; 7 bases are a match to TRBD1. Germline-derived CDR1 and CDR2 are GTSNPN and SVGIG (reference sequence). J was trimmed by 4 bases and V by 4 bases; bases with no gene match: 6. This CDR3 region has 13 residues. CDR3: CAWNEQGFTEAFF. The CDR3 DNA reads TGTGCCTGGAATGAACAGGGGTTCACTGAAGCTTTCTTT.

This chain uses TRBV7-9 with TRBJ2-1; the D is unclear. The germline gives CDR1 SEHNR, CDR2 FQNEAQ (reference sequence). The CDR3 loop spans 13 amino acids. V was shortened by 0 bases and J by 10 bases, with 10 bases between the two germline ends. The CDR3 reads CASSLAQHSEQFF. The CDR3 nucleotides read TGTGCCAGCAGCTTAGCCCAACACAGCGAGCAGTTCTTC.

The chain joins TRBV9 to TRBJ2-1; tentative D call: TRBD1 (5 bases). This CDR3 region has 13 residues. V lost 3 bases to trimming and J lost 8 bases, with 12 bases between them. The germline V gene has CDR1 SGDLS and CDR2 YYNGEE. The CDR3 spells CASSESLGDEQFF. The CDR3 bases are TGTGCCAGCAGCGAGAGTCTAGGGGATGAGCAGTTCTTC.

This sequence joins TRBV7-2 and TRBJ1-2; TRBD1 matches at 8 bases. Trimming took 7 bases from V and 7 from J; bases not matched to a gene: 5. CDR1 is SGHTA and CDR2 is FQGNSA in the germline V gene. CDR3 length: 12 residues. The CDR3 coding sequence is TGTGCCAGCACCACGGACAGGGCTGGCTACACCTTC. Its protein is CASTTDRAGYTF.

The V call is TRBV11-3, the J call TRBJ1-1; D may be TRBD1 (6 bases). The V and J ends lost 4 bases and 1 base respectively, with 10 bases between them. The germline CDR1 and CDR2 sequences are SGHNT and YENEEA. The CDR3 loop spans 14 amino acids. The CDR3 DNA is TGTGCCAGCAGCTCCACAGGGAGGAACACTGAAGCTTTCTTT. Translated: CASSSTGRNTEAFF.

This sequence joins TRBV6-5 and TRBJ1-1; 7 bases map to TRBD1. Germline assignment: CDR1 MNHEY and CDR2 SVGAGI. V was clipped by 6 bases and J by 1 base; unmatched bases: 5. The CDR3 is 14 residues long. CDR3 DNA: TGTGCCAGCAGAGTGGACAGGACGAACACTGAAGCTTTCTTT. Its translation: CASRVDRTNTEAFF.

The chain employs TRBV12-3 or TRBV12-4 and TRBJ2-1; D is undetermined. Trimming removed 3 bases from V and 8 bases from J, with 11 bases in between. There are 13 residues in the CDR3. CDR3 amino acids: CASSLSPLDEQFF. The CDR3 region has the DNA TGTGCCAGCAGTTTGAGCCCCTTGGATGAGCAGTTCTTC.

This clone came up once. The CDR3 loop reads CASSLEGRTQYF. The CDR3 DNA is TGTGCCAGCAGCTTGGAGGGGCGTACGCAGTATTTT. This chain joins TRBV5-5 and TRBJ2-3, with TRBD1 as a possible D gene (5 bases). V was clipped by 0 bases and J by 8 bases, with 7 bases between them. This CDR3 contains 12 residues. Germline loops: CDR1 SGHKS, CDR2 YYEKEE (reference sequence).

V gene TRBV5-5 combines with J gene TRBJ2-1, with TRBD1 matching over 8 bases. From germline, CDR1 is SGHKS and CDR2 YYEKEE (reference sequence). The CDR3 loop spans 13 amino acids. Trimming took 1 base from V and 8 from J; bases not matched to a gene: 2. The CDR3 protein is CASSLWTGYEQFF. CDR3 sequence (DNA): TGTGCCAGCAGCTTGTGGACAGGGTATGAGCAGTTCTTC.

This chain links TRBV4-3 with TRBJ2-1; 12 bases match TRBD2. V was clipped by 5 bases and J by 2 bases; unmatched bases: 1. This CDR3 region has 15 residues. Germline CDR1 LGHNA, CDR2 YSLEER. The CDR3 is CASSGLAGTYNEQFF. The CDR3 nucleotides read TGCGCCAGCAGCGGACTAGCGGGAACCTACAATGAGCAGTTCTTC.

The chain links TRBV6-1 to TRBJ2-7; D is possibly TRBD1 (6 bases). Germline CDR1 MNHNS, CDR2 SASEGT. The CDR3 is made up of 13 amino acids. V lost 3 bases to trimming and J lost 2 bases, with 8 bases between them. The CDR3 protein is CASSDGQPYEQYV. CDR3 nucleotide sequence: TGTGCCAGCAGTGATGGACAGCCCTACGAGCAGTACGTC.

The chain combines TRBV5-6 with TRBJ2-2; 13 bases match TRBD2. The CDR3 covers 15 residues. Germline-derived CDR1 and CDR2 are SGHDT and YYEEEE. The ends lost 4 bases at V and 6 bases at J; junction bases unmatched: 3. CDR3 protein: CASSPLAGGAGELFF. In DNA form, the CDR3 reads TGTGCCAGCAGCCCACTAGCGGGAGGGGCCGGGGAGCTGTTTTTT.

The V and J genes are TRBV14 and TRBJ2-1; D perhaps matches TRBD2 (6 bases). CDR3 length equals 16 residues. The germline CDR1 and CDR2 sequences are SGHDN and FVKESK. Trimming shortened V by 6 bases and J by 7 bases, and 22 bases separated the two germline ends. Here the CDR3 DNA reads TGTGCCAGCAGTCCGCTCCCGGGACTGGCGAATAATGAGCAGTTCTTC. It translates to CASSPLPGLANNEQFF.

CDR3 nucleotide sequence: TGTGCCAGCAGCTTAGCCCGGGTCCCTTTCTCTGGAAACACCATATATTTT. Translated: CASSLARVPFSGNTIYF. The gene calls are TRBV7-8 and TRBJ1-3; D ambiguous. The CDR3 contains 17 residues. With 0 bases removed from V and 0 bases from J, the gap between germline ends came to 12 bases. The germline V gene has CDR1 SGHVS and CDR2 FQNEAQ. The whole variable domain, filled in from reference TRBV7-8 and TRBJ1-3, reads GAGVSQSPRYKVAKRGQDVALRCDPISGHVSLFWYQQALGQGPEFLTYFQNEAQLDKSGLPSDRFFAERPEGSVSTLKIQRTQQEDSAVYLCASSLARVPFSGNTIYFGEGSWLTVV.

The chain is built from TRBV15 and TRBJ2-7; 10 bases are shared with TRBD2. V lost 4 bases to trimming and J lost 1 base; unmatched junction nucleotides: 16. The CDR3 has 19 amino acids. Looked up from germline, CDR1 is LNHNV and CDR2 is YYDKDF (reference sequence). As DNA, the CDR3 is TGTGCCACCAGCACGGACAGCGGGACTAGCGATTCTAGTTCCTACGAGCAGTACGTC. Translation: CATSTDSGTSDSSSYEQYV.

This chain joins TRBV5-4 and TRBJ2-1, with D perhaps TRBD2 (5 bases). Germline-derived CDR1 and CDR2 are SGHNT and YYREEE (reference sequence). The CDR3 consists of 16 residues. Between the trimmed V and J ends, which lost 1 base and 0 bases, there was a span of 11 bases. The CDR3 coding sequence is TGTGCCAGCAGCTTGAGGGTAGGGAGCTCCTACAATGAGCAGTTCTTC. Encoded protein: CASSLRVGSSYNEQFF.

The rearrangement uses TRBV4-1 and TRBJ2-3, with D perhaps TRBD2 (7 bases). The CDR3 runs 17 residues. CDR1 is MGHRA and CDR2 is YSYEKL in the germline V gene. V lost 1 base and J lost 2, with 16 bases in between. The CDR3 region is CASSQGFRGGPTDTQYF. As DNA, the CDR3 is TGCGCCAGCAGCCAAGGATTTCGCGGGGGCCCCACAGATACGCAGTATTTT.

The J gene is TRBJ2-1, the V gene TRBV13; D might be TRBD2 (5 bases). The length of the CDR3 is 13 residues. The V end lost 2 bases, the J end lost 5 bases, and 7 bases lay between the germline ends. Germline V lookup: CDR1 PRHDT, CDR2 FYEKMQ (reference sequence). The CDR3 spells CASSLQRHNEQFF. The CDR3 DNA reads TGTGCCAGCAGCTTACAGCGGCACAATGAGCAGTTCTTC.

This clone was recorded many times. The rearrangement links TRBV4-1 to TRBJ1-1; D ambiguous. The CDR3 sequence is 15 residues long. The germline V gene encodes CDR1 MGHRA and CDR2 YSYEKL. Trimming stripped 0 bases from V and 5 bases from J, with 13 bases between. The CDR3 protein is CASSQEGRGWTEAFF. In DNA, the CDR3 is TGCGCCAGCAGCCAAGAAGGTCGGGGTTGGACTGAAGCTTTCTTT.

V and J are TRBV24-1 and TRBJ2-1, with 8 bases fitting TRBD1. Germline V gene lookup returns CDR1 KGHDR and CDR2 SFDVKD. The J segment lost 10 bases and the V segment lost 4 bases, leaving 17 bases of the junction unmatched. This CDR3 has 17 residues. The CDR3 sequence: CATSDPMYGTGSWEQFF. CDR3 DNA sequence: TGTGCCACCAGTGACCCGATGTATGGGACAGGAAGCTGGGAGCAGTTCTTC.

This chain joins TRBV7-9 and TRBJ1-2, with no clear D. Germline V gene sequence: CDR1 SEHNR, CDR2 FQNEAQ (reference sequence). The CDR3 sequence is 14 residues long. With 2 bases removed from V and 2 bases from J, the gap between germline ends came to 9 bases. DNA for the CDR3: TGTGCCAGCAGCTTATATCGAGGGAACTATGGCTACACCTTC. This sequence encodes CASSLYRGNYGYTF.

This chain links TRBV5-5 with TRBJ1-1; D remains unclear. The length of the CDR3 is 14 residues. CDR1 and CDR2 from the germline V gene are SGHKS and YYEKEE (reference sequence). Trimming stripped 0 bases from V and 4 bases from J, with 10 bases between. The CDR3 is CASSLGGGGTEAFF. DNA of the CDR3: TGTGCCAGCAGCTTGGGGGGAGGCGGCACTGAAGCTTTCTTT.

The chain couples TRBV7-8 to TRBJ1-1; D call uncertain. Germline V gene data show CDR1 as SGHVS and CDR2 as FQNEAQ. The CDR3 spans 14 residues. The V and J ends lost 5 bases and 0 bases respectively, with 10 bases between them. Here the CDR3 DNA reads TGTGCCAGCAGCCAAAGGAGATTGAACACTGAAGCTTTCTTT. Translating it yields CASSQRRLNTEAFF.

J is TRBJ2-7 and V is TRBV6-2 or TRBV6-3; 8 bases match TRBD1. Germline CDR1 reads MNHEY; CDR2 reads SVGEGT. With 5 bases clipped from V and 7 bases from J, the junction kept 7 bases outside the gene matches. The length of the CDR3 is 13 residues. CDR3 region: CASSRTGRREQYV. CDR3 nucleotides: TGTGCCAGCAGTCGGACAGGGAGGAGAGAGCAGTACGTC.

The rearrangement joins TRBV9 to TRBJ2-3, with TRBD1 matching over 11 bases. With 3 bases clipped from V and 2 bases from J, the junction kept 5 bases outside the gene matches. The V gene's germline CDR1 is SGDLS and CDR2 YYNGEE. CDR3 length: 16 residues. Here the CDR3 reads CASSEGTGGFTDTQYF. DNA for the CDR3: TGTGCCAGCAGCGAAGGGACAGGGGGTTTCACAGATACGCAGTATTTT.